Presented here are 15 T cell receptor beta chains from one specimen sequenced in a study of vaccination and CD4 T cells after COVID-19. CD4+ T cells that had been cultured provided DNA sequenced with the Oncomine TCR Beta short-read assay. From the PCR reads, TCRdb called clonotypes with MiXCR, one entry per CDR3 protein. The sample lists 15,000 to 20,000 distinct CDR3 sequences; approximately 50% were seen once. The sample's treatment: approximately nine-day PBMC culture with coronavirus spike peptide pools or control peptides (ViraFEST assay). Which antigens these TCRs recognize remains unknown. The sample consisted of CD4+ T cells from blood, cultured in vitro. Receptors originate from a human donor who had recovered from COVID-19.

A note on this clonotype: One end of the junction is discordant with germline, which a read error may explain. This chain uses TRBV20-1 with TRBJ1-3; no reliable D call. CDR3 size: 15 residues. Per the germline V gene, CDR1 is DFQATT and CDR2 is SNEGSKA (reference sequence). CDR3 residues: CSARVSRTSENTIYF. The CDR3 DNA follows: TGCAGTGCTAGAGTGAGCCGGACCTCTGAAAACACCATATATTTT.

This clonotype appeared a few times. V gene TRBV19 combines with J gene TRBJ1-1; possible D gene TRBD1, 6 bases. The CDR3 length is 17 residues. The germline V gene has CDR1 LNHDA and CDR2 SQIVND (reference sequence). Trimming removed 1 base at V and 4 bases at J, with 19 bases between. CDR3 protein: CASSIAPGGSGATEAFF. The CDR3 DNA is TGTGCCAGTAGTATAGCCCCCGGGGGGTCGGGGGCCACTGAAGCTTTCTTT. The complete variable domain, with remaining parts taken from reference TRBV19 and TRBJ1-1, reads DGGITQSPKYLFRKEGQNVTLSCEQNLNHDAMYWYRQDPGQGLRLIYYSQIVNDFQKGDIAEGYSVSREKKESFPLTVTSAQKNPTAFYLCASSIAPGGSGATEAFFGQGTRLTVV.

This clonotype turned up a few times. The CDR3 bases are TGCAGTGCTAGAGCCCTACAGGGGCGCATCTATGGCTACACCTTC. It yields the protein CSARALQGRIYGYTF. The chain couples TRBV20-1 to TRBJ1-2; 7 bases align to TRBD1. This CDR3 has 15 amino acids. CDR1 DFQATT and CDR2 SNEGSKA come from the germline V gene (reference sequence). J gave up 4 bases and V 1 base, and 9 bases lay outside the gene matches.

The chain combines TRBV12-3 or TRBV12-4 with TRBJ2-3; the match to TRBD2 covers 8 bases. Trimming removed 8 bases from V and 6 bases from J; junction bases left unmatched: 7. There are 13 residues in the CDR3. CDR3 sequence: CASRREVGDTQYF. In DNA form, the CDR3 reads TGTGCCAGCCGGCGGGAGGTTGGGGATACGCAGTATTTT.

This clonotype was found a few times. The chain joins TRBV7-9 to TRBJ2-7; unclear D gene. This CDR3 region has 11 residues. Germline V gene data show CDR1 as SEHNR and CDR2 as FQNEAQ (reference sequence). The V and J ends lost 1 base and 6 bases respectively, with 4 bases between them. The CDR3 coding sequence is TGTGCCAGCAGCTTAGACCCCGAGCAGTACTTC. Its translation is CASSLDPEQYF.

In its sample, this clonotype ranks as medium-sized. The CDR3 loop reads CASSFTGNEKLFF. The CDR3 bases are TGTGCCAGCAGTTTTACAGGGAATGAAAAACTGTTTTTT. V and J are TRBV12-3 or TRBV12-4 and TRBJ1-4; tentative D call: TRBD1 (6 bases). The V end lost 3 bases, the J end lost 5 bases, and 7 bases lay between the germline ends. The CDR3 totals 13 residues.

J is TRBJ2-3 and V is TRBV20-1; D not resolved. The CDR3 loop spans 12 amino acids. Deletions cut 6 bases from V and 2 bases from J, with 9 bases between. Per germline, CDR1 DFQATT and CDR2 SNEGSKA (reference sequence). The DNA for the CDR3 is TGCAGTGCCTACGCTACCACAGATACGCAGTATTTT. Its translation is CSAYATTDTQYF.

The sample holds a few counts of this clonotype. This chain joins TRBV6-1 and TRBJ1-2; D is unclear. The germline V gene encodes CDR1 MNHNS and CDR2 SASEGT. The ends were cut back, 1 base at V and 3 bases at J, with 9 bases in the middle. The CDR3 contains 14 residues. The CDR3 coding sequence is TGTGCCAGCAGTGAAGGCTCTTTTTACTATGGCTACACCTTC. This encodes CASSEGSFYYGYTF.

V gene TRBV18 combines with J gene TRBJ2-3, with 8 bases identical to TRBD1. The germline CDR1 and CDR2 sequences are KGHSH and LQKENI. This CDR3 contains 13 residues. J lost 6 bases, V lost 5 bases, and 4 bases had no gene match. As DNA, the CDR3 is TGTGCCAGCTCAAACGGACAGGGTGATACGCAGTATTTT. Its protein is CASSNGQGDTQYF.

The chain employs TRBV5-4 and TRBJ2-6; D remains ambiguous. Germline CDR1 is SGHNT and CDR2 is YYREEE (reference sequence). Trimming left V 1 base short and J 8 bases short, with 7 bases between. The CDR3 runs to 13 residues. CDR3 residues: CASSLRVSNVLTF. The CDR3 DNA reads as TGTGCCAGCAGCTTGAGGGTCTCCAACGTCCTGACTTTC.

CDR3 in amino acids: CASSLDRANNQPQHF. The CDR3 DNA is TGTGCCAGCAGCTTGGATAGGGCCAACAATCAGCCCCAGCATTTT. The V and J genes are TRBV5-4 and TRBJ1-5; no firm D call. In germline, CDR1 is SGHNT, CDR2 YYREEE (reference sequence). This CDR3 has 15 residues. V was trimmed by 0 bases and J by 3 bases, leaving 10 bases between them. Full variable domain (outside the CDR3, taken from reference TRBV5-4 and TRBJ1-5): ETGVTQSPTHLIKTRGQQVTLRCSSQSGHNTVSWYQQALGQGPQFIFQYYREEENGRGNFPPRFSGLQFPNYSSELNVNALELDDSALYLCASSLDRANNQPQHFGDGTRLSIL.

This clonotype was seen a handful of times. The chain links TRBV5-3 to TRBJ2-7; 10 nucleotides line up with TRBD1. TRBV5-3 is filed as an ORF, its function uncertain. V dropped 4 bases and J dropped 2; count of bases not matched to a gene: 15. The CDR3 has 18 amino acids. CDR3 sequence (DNA): TGTGCCAGAAGCACCCTCAACCTCCGGGACAGGGGTACCTACGAGCAGTACTTC. Amino acid sequence: CARSTLNLRDRGTYEQYF.

This clonotype was detected only once. For the CDR3, the DNA is TGCGCCAGCAGCTTGGACGGGGCCTCCGGTGAGCAGTACTTC. Its translation is CASSLDGASGEQYF. J is TRBJ2-7 and V is TRBV5-1; D might be TRBD1 or TRBD2, each matching 5 bases. V dropped 0 bases and J dropped 7 bases, with 14 bases sitting between them. Germline V gene lookup returns CDR1 SGHRS and CDR2 YFSETQ. There are 14 residues in the CDR3.

This clonotype was seen only a few times. The CDR3 coding sequence is TGTGCCAGCAGTTTAGGGCGGGTCTCCTACAATGAGCAGTTCTTC. This sequence encodes CASSLGRVSYNEQFF. The chain links TRBV27 to TRBJ2-1; the D gene is possibly TRBD2 (5 bases). Germline V lookup: CDR1 MNHEY, CDR2 SMNVEV (reference sequence). V lost 2 bases and J 0 bases, leaving 8 bases between the germline ends. The CDR3 contains 15 residues.

The CDR3 loop is CASSPTALNTEAFF. The CDR3 DNA reads as TGTGCCAGCTCACCGACAGCCTTGAACACTGAAGCTTTCTTT. The chain carries TRBV18 and TRBJ1-1; tentative D call: TRBD1 (5 bases). The CDR3 has 14 residues. Looked up from germline, CDR1 is KGHSH and CDR2 is LQKENI. Trimming cost V 3 bases and J 0 bases, with 8 bases left between them.